A selection of T cell receptor beta chains follows, all from one sample in a study of blood T cell repertoires in COVID-19. The table came from immunoSEQ multiplex PCR; TCRdb's copy has only in-frame clones and leaves some out. The data contain 150,000 to 200,000 clones, around 85% of them singletons. Material: peripheral blood. The receptors originated from a person aged 65-85 years with COVID-19, enrolled during active disease. CDR3s include the opening cysteine and the closing phenylalanine or tryptophan. D genes are given only for firm matches. A row's size may be missing; if present it is once, few, many or a size class.

>TRBJ2-7|TRBV19|.|.
TGTGCCAGTAGTATACCCCAGGGAAGCTCCTACGAGCAGTACTTC
CASSIPQGSSYEQYF
>TRBJ1-5|TRBV5-3|.|.
TGTGCCAGAAGCCGGAGGGGAGGCCTCCTGAACAATCAGCCCCAGCATTTT
CARSRRGGLLNNQPQHF
>TRBJ2-1|TRBV5-6|.|.
TGTGCCAGCAGCAGGGGGTCGAATTTCTACAATGAGCAGTTCTTC
CASSRGSNFYNEQFF
>TRBJ1-1|TRBV18|.|TRBD1
TGTGCCAGCTCATCGACAGGGACAGGGAAGACTGAAGCTTTCTTT
CASSSTGTGKTEAFF
>TRBJ2-1|TRBV2|.|.
TGTGCCAGCAGTGTATCTCCCTACAATGAGCAGTTCTTC
CASSVSPYNEQFF
>TRBJ2-1|TRBV6-5|.|.
TGTGCCAGCATAGGGACACCCTCCTACAATGAGCAGTTCTTC
CASIGTPSYNEQFF
>TRBJ2-3|TRBV9|.|TRBD2
TGTGCCAGCAGCGGAAGCGGGAGGGCAACAGATACGCAGTATTTT
CASSGSGRATDTQYF
>TRBJ2-5|TRBV7-9|.|TRBD1
TGTGCCAGCAGCCACCGACAGGGCTCCCAAGAGACCCAGTACTTC
CASSHRQGSQETQYF
>TRBJ2-5|TRBV19|.|.
TGTGCCAGTAGACCGAGGGAGGGGGTCCAAGAGACCCAGTACTTC
CASRPREGVQETQYF
>TRBJ1-2|TRBV2|.|TRBD1
TGTGCCAGCAGTTTAGACAGGGATGTCGGCTACACCTTC
CASSLDRDVGYTF
>TRBJ1-3|TRBV2|.|.
TGTGCCAGCAGTGAGTCAGGAAACACCATATATTTT
CASSESGNTIYF
>TRBJ1-1|TRBV5-4|.|TRBD1
TGTGCCAGCAGCCCTCCCGGGACAGGGGAAGCTTTCTTT
CASSPPGTGEAFF
>TRBJ1-4|TRBV27|once|.
TGTGCCAGCAGTTTACGGGTCCGTCGAGGTCTGTGGAAAAATGAAAAACTGTTTTTT
CASSLRVRRGLWKNEKLFF
>TRBJ1-3|TRBV7-9|.|TRBD1
TGTGCCAGCAGGCAACAGGGGGCTGGAAACACCATATATTTT
CASRQQGAGNTIYF
>TRBJ2-4|TRBV19|.|.
TGTGCCAGTAGTAGCCCACTAGCCAAAAACATTCAGTACTTC
CASSSPLAKNIQYF
>TRBJ1-1|TRBV7-3|.|TRBD1
TGTGCCAGCAGCAGACAGGGGGGTGACACTGAAGCTTTCTTT
CASSRQGGDTEAFF
>TRBJ2-7|TRBV18|.|TRBD1
TGTGCCAGCTCAGCCCGGGACAGGGTCGATGGCGACGAGCAGTACTTC
CASSARDRVDGDEQYF
>TRBJ1-6|TRBV5-1|.|.
TGCGCCAGCAGCTTGGAGCCGGGGTCCTATAATTCACCCCTCCACTTT
CASSLEPGSYNSPLHF
>TRBJ1-1|TRBV6-5|.|.
TGTGCCAGCCAAAAGAACACTGAAGCTTTCTTT
CASQKNTEAFF
>TRBJ1-3|TRBV28|.|TRBD1
TGTGCCACCTCGGAGGCAGGGGGAGTCTTCTCTGGAAACACCATATATTTT
CATSEAGGVFSGNTIYF
>TRBJ2-1|TRBV3-1/TRBV3-2|few|.
TGTGCCAGCAGCCAAACCCGCCGGGGTGGGAAGCCTACAACCAATGAGCAGTTCTTC
CASSQTRRGGKPTTNEQFF
>TRBJ2-2|TRBV10-3|.|TRBD2
TGTGCCATCTGGACTAGCGGCGGCACCGGGGAGCTGTTTTTT
CAIWTSGGTGELFF
>TRBJ2-2|TRBV29-1|.|TRBD2
TGCAGCGTTGAACAGCGGGGGACCGGGGAGCTGTTTTTT
CSVEQRGTGELFF
>TRBJ2-7|TRBV11-2|.|TRBD2
TGTGCCAGCAGCCCTGGACTAGTCTACGAGCAGTACTTC
CASSPGLVYEQYF
>TRBJ1-3|TRBV7-9|many|.
TGTGCCAGCAGCGGAGACAGTTTCTCTGGAAACACCATATATTTT
CASSGDSFSGNTIYF
>TRBJ2-7|TRBV28|.|.
TGTGCCAGCAGTTTAAATCCCCCAGGCCGTCAAGACTTC
CASSLNPPGRQDF
>TRBJ1-2|TRBV6-6|.|TRBD1
TGTGCCAGCACCCCCCAGGGGGTGAACTATGGCTACACCTTC
CASTPQGVNYGYTF
>TRBJ2-6|TRBV7-3|.|.
TGTGCCAGCAGCTACGGGGGAGCTGGGGCCAACGTCCTGACTTTC
CASSYGGAGANVLTF
>TRBJ1-1|TRBV7-2|few|TRBD1
TGTGCCAGCAGCTTCGACAGGGTGGCCGGAGCTTTCTTT
CASSFDRVAGAFF
>TRBJ1-5|TRBV27|.|TRBD1
TGTGCCAGCAGTTCGACAGGGAATCAGCCCCAGCATTTT
CASSSTGNQPQHF